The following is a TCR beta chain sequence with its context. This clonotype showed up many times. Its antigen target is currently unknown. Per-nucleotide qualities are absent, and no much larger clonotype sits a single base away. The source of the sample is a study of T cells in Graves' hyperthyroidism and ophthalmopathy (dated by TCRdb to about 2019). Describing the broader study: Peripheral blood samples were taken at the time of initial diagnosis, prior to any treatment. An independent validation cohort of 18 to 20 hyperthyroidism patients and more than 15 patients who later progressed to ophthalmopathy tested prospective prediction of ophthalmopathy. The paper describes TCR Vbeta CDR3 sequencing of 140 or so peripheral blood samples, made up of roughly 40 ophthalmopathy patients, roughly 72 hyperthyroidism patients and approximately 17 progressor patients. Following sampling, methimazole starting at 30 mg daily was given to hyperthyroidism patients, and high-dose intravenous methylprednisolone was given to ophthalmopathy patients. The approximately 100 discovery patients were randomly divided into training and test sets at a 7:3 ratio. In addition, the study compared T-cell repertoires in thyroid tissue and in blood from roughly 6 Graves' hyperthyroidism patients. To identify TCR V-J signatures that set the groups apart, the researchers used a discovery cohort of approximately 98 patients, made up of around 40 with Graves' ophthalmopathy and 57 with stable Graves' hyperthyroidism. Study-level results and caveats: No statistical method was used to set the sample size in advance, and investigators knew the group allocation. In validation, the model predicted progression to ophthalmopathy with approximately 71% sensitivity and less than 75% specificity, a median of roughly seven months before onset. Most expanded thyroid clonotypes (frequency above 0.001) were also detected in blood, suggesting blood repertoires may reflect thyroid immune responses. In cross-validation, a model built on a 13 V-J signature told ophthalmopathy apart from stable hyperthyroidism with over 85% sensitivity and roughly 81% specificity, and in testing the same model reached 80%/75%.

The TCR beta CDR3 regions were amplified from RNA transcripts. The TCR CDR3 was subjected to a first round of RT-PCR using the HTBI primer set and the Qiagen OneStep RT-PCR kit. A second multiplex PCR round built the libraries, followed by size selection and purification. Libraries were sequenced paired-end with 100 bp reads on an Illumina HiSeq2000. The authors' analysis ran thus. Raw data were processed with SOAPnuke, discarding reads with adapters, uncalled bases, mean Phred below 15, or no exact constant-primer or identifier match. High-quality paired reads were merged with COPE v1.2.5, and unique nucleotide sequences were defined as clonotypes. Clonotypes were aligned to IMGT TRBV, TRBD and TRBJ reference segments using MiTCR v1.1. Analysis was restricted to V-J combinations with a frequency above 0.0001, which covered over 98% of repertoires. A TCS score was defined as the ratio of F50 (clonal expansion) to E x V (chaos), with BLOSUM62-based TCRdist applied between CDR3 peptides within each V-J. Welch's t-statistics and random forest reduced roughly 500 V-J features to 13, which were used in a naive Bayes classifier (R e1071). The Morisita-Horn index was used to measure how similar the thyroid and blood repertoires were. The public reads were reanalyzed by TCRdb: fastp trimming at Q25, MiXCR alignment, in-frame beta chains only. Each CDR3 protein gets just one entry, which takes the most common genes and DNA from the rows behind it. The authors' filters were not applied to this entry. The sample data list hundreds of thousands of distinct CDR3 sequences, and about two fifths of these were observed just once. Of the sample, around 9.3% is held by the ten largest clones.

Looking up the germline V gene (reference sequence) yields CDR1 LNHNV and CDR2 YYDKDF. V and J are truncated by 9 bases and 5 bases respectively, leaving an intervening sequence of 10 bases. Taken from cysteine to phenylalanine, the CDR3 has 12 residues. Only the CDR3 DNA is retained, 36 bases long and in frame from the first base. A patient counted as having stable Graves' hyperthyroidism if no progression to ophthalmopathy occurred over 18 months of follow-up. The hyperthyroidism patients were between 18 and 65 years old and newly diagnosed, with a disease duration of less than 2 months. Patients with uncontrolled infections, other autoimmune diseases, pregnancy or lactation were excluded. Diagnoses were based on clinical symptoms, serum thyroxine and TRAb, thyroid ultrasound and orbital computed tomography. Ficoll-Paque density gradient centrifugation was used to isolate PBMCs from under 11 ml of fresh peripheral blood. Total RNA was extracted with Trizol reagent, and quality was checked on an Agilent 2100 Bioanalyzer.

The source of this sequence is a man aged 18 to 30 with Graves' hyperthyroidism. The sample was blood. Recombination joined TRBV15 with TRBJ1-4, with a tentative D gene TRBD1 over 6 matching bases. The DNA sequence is TGTGCCACTAGGGGGGGGAATGAAAAACTGTTTTTT. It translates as CATRGGNEKLFF.